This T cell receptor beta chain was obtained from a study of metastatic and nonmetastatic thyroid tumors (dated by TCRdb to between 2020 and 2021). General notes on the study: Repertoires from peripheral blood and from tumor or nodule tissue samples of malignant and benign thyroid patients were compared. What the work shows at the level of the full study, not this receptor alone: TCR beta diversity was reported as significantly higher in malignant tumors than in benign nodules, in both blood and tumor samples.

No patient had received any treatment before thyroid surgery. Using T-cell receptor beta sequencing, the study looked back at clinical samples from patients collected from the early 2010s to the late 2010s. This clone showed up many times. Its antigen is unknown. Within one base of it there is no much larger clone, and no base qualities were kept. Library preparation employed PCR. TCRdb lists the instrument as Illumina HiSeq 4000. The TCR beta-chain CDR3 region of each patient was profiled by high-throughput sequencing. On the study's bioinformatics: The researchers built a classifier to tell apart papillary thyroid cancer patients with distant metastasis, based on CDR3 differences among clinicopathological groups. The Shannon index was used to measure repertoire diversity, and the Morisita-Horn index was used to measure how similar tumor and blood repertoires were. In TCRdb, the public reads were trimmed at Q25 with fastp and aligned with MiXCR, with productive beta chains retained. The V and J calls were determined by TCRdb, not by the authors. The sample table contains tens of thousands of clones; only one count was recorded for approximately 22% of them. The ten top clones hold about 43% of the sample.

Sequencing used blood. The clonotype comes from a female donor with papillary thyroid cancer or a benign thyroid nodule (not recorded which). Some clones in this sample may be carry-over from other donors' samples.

The CDR3 loop reads CASSYDSHSTDTQYF. The DNA sequence is as follows: TGTGCCAGCAGTTATGACAGTCATAGCACAGATACGCAGTATTTT. Rearrangement joined TRBV6-2 or TRBV6-3 to TRBJ2-3; the D gene is possibly TRBD1, with 5 bases matching. At the junction V is shortened by 3 bases and J by 0 bases, with 10 bases in between. In the germline V gene, CDR1 corresponds to MNHEY and CDR2 to SVGEGT. The CDR3 contains 15 residues, cysteine and phenylalanine counted. Left in the record is the CDR3 DNA by itself, 45 bases read in frame from the first base.